Following are 2 T cell receptor beta chains from one sample sequenced in a study of T cell repertoires in cytomegalovirus infection. These TCRs are of unknown antigen specificity. TCRdb called the reads again in MiXCR, with one record for every CDR3 protein. The sample lists roughly 51,000 distinct CDR3 sequences, roughly 20% seen once, with 26% in the top ten. The source was CD8+ T cells from cultured PBMCs, collected from culture after CMV antigen stimulation. The receptors originated from a human donor in good health (CMV status not recorded). Some clones in this sample may be carry-over from other donors' samples.

The chain combines TRBV7-2 with TRBJ2-3; 9 bases are a match to TRBD1. CDR3 length equals 16 residues. J lost 3 bases, V lost 5 bases, and 9 bases had no gene match. Germline CDR1 is SGHTA and CDR2 is FQGNSA. Here the CDR3 DNA reads TGTGCCAGCAGCCCATTGGGGGACAGGGTGACAGATACGCAGTATTTT. It codes for CASSPLGDRVTDTQYF.

This sequence joins TRBV20-1 and TRBJ2-1, with 8 bases fitting TRBD2. The CDR3 covers 15 residues. Per the germline V gene, CDR1 is DFQATT and CDR2 is SNEGSKA (reference sequence). Germline trimming cut 2 bases from V and 7 bases from J; bases unmatched to any gene: 10. CDR3 bases: TGCAGTGCTAGATCCCCCGGGGGGGCGGGAAATGAGCAGTTCTTC. Translated: CSARSPGGAGNEQFF.